Below are 2 T cell receptor beta chains sequenced from a single sample in a study of blood T cells in healthy people across ages. Through a sample-barcoded 5' primer and a J-beta primer mix, a second PCR was run for roughly 6 to 11 cycles. TCRdb re-analysed the 5' RACE reads in MiXCR, keeping a single row per CDR3 protein. The table lists 650,000 to 800,000 distinct CDR3 sequences, approximately 48% of them singletons. The sequenced sample was blood. These receptors all come from a man between 60 and 75 years old in good health.

The chain couples TRBV20-1 to TRBJ1-2; TRBD1 might be the D (6 bases). The CDR3 is 11 amino acids. V dropped 5 bases and J dropped 4 bases, with 8 bases sitting between them. Germline assignment: CDR1 DFQATT and CDR2 SNEGSKA (reference sequence). The DNA of the CDR3 is TGCAGTGCTGGACAGACCTATGGCTACACCTTC. It specifies CSAGQTYGYTF.

The rearrangement uses TRBV18 and TRBJ1-1; 8 bases fit TRBD1. The CDR3 spans 16 residues. The germline V gene has CDR1 KGHSH and CDR2 LQKENI. The V and J ends lost 6 bases and 0 bases, in that order; junction bases with no gene match: 9. Here the CDR3 DNA reads TGTGCCAGCTCTTGGCAGGGGGCTCAAATGAACACTGAAGCTTTCTTT. As protein: CASSWQGAQMNTEAFF. Looking up the rest from reference TRBV18 and TRBJ1-1 gives the full variable domain: NAGVMQNPRHLVRRRGQEARLRCSPMKGHSHVYWYRQLPEEGLKFMVYLQKENIIDESGMPKERFSAEFPKEGPSILRIQQVVRGDSAAYFCASSWQGAQMNTEAFFGQGTRLTVV.